These 20 T cell receptor beta chains share one sample of origin, sequenced in a study of multiple sclerosis patients with progressive multifocal leukoencephalopathy. Profiling relied on immunoSEQ multiplex PCR, and the TCRdb table lists in-frame clones only, not all of them. The sample lists more than 30,000 clones, over 75% occurring once. Specified time point: before natalizumab initiation. Sample: PBMCs. The receptors were sampled from a human donor with multiple sclerosis.

The rearrangement joins TRBV21-1 to TRBJ1-1; the D call in the table, TRBD1, was not verified against the DNA. TRBV21-1 has pseudogene status. The CDR3 runs to 19 residues. In DNA form, the CDR3 reads TGTGCCAGCAGCCAGGTAGGAGGACAGGCCCCTGCCCTGAACACTGAAGCTTTCTTT. Protein: CASSQVGGQAPALNTEAFF.

The rearrangement joins TRBV25-1 to TRBJ1-4; D is possibly TRBD1 (5 bases). Germline CDR1 MGHDK, CDR2 SYGVNS. The CDR3 sequence is 15 residues long. V was pared by 2 bases and J by 3 bases, with 10 bases between. As DNA, the CDR3 is TGTGCCAGCAGTGAACAGGGTACGGCTAATGAAAAACTGTTTTTT. It translates to CASSEQGTANEKLFF.

This chain joins TRBV20-1 and TRBJ2-5; TRBD2 might be the D (5 bases). Germline lookup yields CDR1 DFQATT and CDR2 SNEGSKA (reference sequence). V was shortened by 5 bases and J by 5 bases, with 9 bases between the two germline ends. The length of the CDR3 is 11 residues. CDR3 protein: CSAGPGETQYF. CDR3 DNA sequence: TGCAGTGCTGGCCCGGGGGAGACCCAGTACTTC.

This clone was detected only a few times. The chain recombines TRBV19 with TRBJ1-3, with unresolved D. Germline V gene data show CDR1 as LNHDA and CDR2 as SQIVND (reference sequence). The CDR3 length is 16 residues. Trimming shortened V by 3 bases and J by 0 bases, and 12 bases separated the two germline ends. CDR3 residues: CASSIVSQSSGNTIYF. CDR3 nucleotides: TGTGCCAGTAGTATTGTGAGTCAATCCTCTGGAAACACCATATATTTT.

The rearrangement links TRBV12-5 to TRBJ1-5, with 8 bases lining up with TRBD1. Losses at the gene ends were 1 base for V and 4 bases for J; bases not matched to a gene: 0. CDR1 LGHNT and CDR2 FRNRAP come from the germline V gene. CDR3 length: 14 amino acids. CDR3 protein: CASGLGTGNQPQHF. CDR3 sequence (DNA): TGTGCTAGTGGTTTGGGGACAGGGAATCAGCCCCAGCATTTT.

V usage is TRBV6-5 and J usage is TRBJ1-1; D remains ambiguous. The germline V and J ends were trimmed by 4 bases and 5 bases, with 8 bases remaining between them. The CDR3 is made up of 12 amino acids. The germline V gene encodes CDR1 MNHEY and CDR2 SVGAGI. The CDR3 is CASSSAGTEAFF. The CDR3 nucleotides read TGTGCCAGCAGTTCCGCGGGGACTGAAGCTTTCTTT.

The V gene is TRBV7-9, the J gene TRBJ2-7; D possibly corresponds to TRBD1 (6 bases). The V end was cut by 3 bases, the J end by 3 bases, with 9 bases between. Germline lookup yields CDR1 SEHNR and CDR2 FQNEAQ (reference sequence). The CDR3 has 13 residues. This CDR3 reads CASSFGQFYEQYF. The CDR3, as DNA: TGTGCCAGCAGCTTCGGACAGTTCTACGAGCAGTACTTC.

The rearrangement links TRBV4-3 to TRBJ2-7; 10 bases fit TRBD2. Trimming took 0 bases from V and 6 from J; bases not matched to a gene: 14. Germline CDR1 is LGHNA and CDR2 is YSLEER. The CDR3 is 18 residues long. This CDR3 reads CASSQESAGGPGLTEQYF. The DNA for the CDR3 is TGCGCCAGCAGCCAAGAATCAGCGGGAGGGCCAGGGCTCACCGAGCAGTACTTC.

The chain couples TRBV29-1 to TRBJ2-1, with TRBD1 matching 7 bases. Losses at the gene ends were 4 bases for V and 9 bases for J; bases not matched to a gene: 15. Germline V gene sequence: CDR1 SQVTM, CDR2 ANQGSEA. The CDR3 loop spans 15 amino acids. DNA of the CDR3: TGCAGCGTTGGTTCAGGGGGAAAAGGGCTTCGTGAGCAGTTCTTC. Residues: CSVGSGGKGLREQFF.

V is TRBV27 and J is TRBJ2-7; TRBD1 matches 7 bases. Germline CDR1 reads MNHEY; CDR2 reads SMNVEV (reference sequence). This CDR3 is 17 amino acids long. After removal of 0 bases from V and 4 bases from J, the junction contained 12 bases not matched to a gene. The CDR3, as DNA: TGTGCCAGCAGTTTATCATCTCTCCGGGACAGACCTTACGAGCAGTACTTC. Translation: CASSLSSLRDRPYEQYF.

V gene TRBV7-2 combines with J gene TRBJ1-2, with D maybe TRBD1 (5 bases). CDR3 length: 16 residues. Germline CDR1 SGHTA, CDR2 FQGNSA. Trimming cost V 6 bases and J 2 bases, with 19 bases left between them. CDR3 nucleotide sequence: TGTGCCAGCAGGGGACGGACCGAATCATTAAACTATGGCTACACCTTC. It encodes CASRGRTESLNYGYTF.

This sequence joins TRBV7-2 and TRBJ2-7, with D tentatively TRBD1 or TRBD2 (5 bases each). Germline lookup yields CDR1 SGHTA and CDR2 FQGNSA. The V end lost 5 bases, the J end lost 9 bases, and 17 bases lay between the germline ends. The CDR3 has 13 residues. The CDR3 coding sequence is TGTGCCAGCAGCCCCCTGGTCGGGACCGGGCAGTACTTC. Translating gives CASSPLVGTGQYF.

The chain links TRBV28 to TRBJ2-2, with D uncertain. CDR1 and CDR2 (germline): MDHEN, SYDVKM. The CDR3 extends over 14 amino acids. V was pared by 6 bases and J by 4 bases, with 12 bases between. The CDR3 nucleotides are TGTGCCAGCAGGGCCGGAACACCCACCGGGGAGCTGTTTTTT. Translated, it gives CASRAGTPTGELFF.

The rearrangement joins TRBV15 to TRBJ2-6, with D possibly being TRBD2 (6 bases). Germline lookup yields CDR1 LNHNV and CDR2 YYDKDF (reference sequence). V dropped 3 bases and J dropped 1 base, with 16 bases sitting between them. The CDR3 has 18 residues. CDR3 nucleotides: TGTGCCACCAGCAGCCCTGGCGGGACTCCTTCTGGGGCCAACGTCCTGACTTTC. Amino acids: CATSSPGGTPSGANVLTF.

This clone was seen only once. The chain has TRBV4-3 and TRBJ1-1; D unresolved. Germline V gene data show CDR1 as LGHNA and CDR2 as YSLEER. V was trimmed by 2 bases and J by 3 bases, leaving 13 bases between them. CDR3 length: 15 amino acids. The chain's CDR3 is CASSQWKGRDTEAFF. DNA for the CDR3: TGCGCCAGCAGCCAATGGAAGGGAAGGGACACTGAAGCTTTCTTT.

This chain uses TRBV30 with TRBJ2-6; 9 nucleotides align to TRBD1. The CDR3 loop spans 17 amino acids. Germline V gene data show CDR1 as GTSNPN and CDR2 as SVGIG (reference sequence). Germline trimming cut 2 bases from V and 3 bases from J; bases unmatched to any gene: 8. The CDR3 nucleotides are TGTGCCTGGAGTAACACCCGGACAGGGGTTGGGGCCAACGTCCTGACTTTC. Its protein product is CAWSNTRTGVGANVLTF. Full variable domain (remainder filled in from reference TRBV30 and TRBJ2-6): SQTIHQWPATLVQPVGSPLSLECTVEGTSNPNLYWYRQAAGRGLQLLFYSVGIGQISSEVPQNLSASRPQDRQFILSSKKLLLSDSGFYLCAWSNTRTGVGANVLTFGAGSRLTVL.

The DNA for the CDR3 is TGTGCCAGCAGCTCCCCGGGTCGGGGCACTGAAGCTTTCTTT. This encodes CASSSPGRGTEAFF. This chain connects TRBV7-9 to TRBJ1-1; no clear D gene. The CDR3 contains 14 residues. V was clipped by 4 bases and J by 4 bases, with 13 bases between them. The germline CDR1 and CDR2 sequences are SEHNR and FQNEAQ (reference sequence).

In the case of this clone: One junction end disagrees with the germline gene, perhaps due to a read error. This sequence joins TRBV18 and TRBJ2-1; D gene uncertain. Germline loops: CDR1 KGHSH, CDR2 LQKENI. The CDR3 extends over 9 amino acids. As DNA, the CDR3 is TGTGCCAGCTCACCAGGTTCGCTCTTC. As protein: CASSPGSLF. The complete variable domain, with remaining parts taken from reference TRBV18 and TRBJ2-1, reads NAGVMQNPRHLVRRRGQEARLRCSPMKGHSHVYWYRQLPEEGLKFMVYLQKENIIDESGMPKERFSAEFPKEGPSILRIQQVVRGDSAAYFCASSPGSLFGPGTRLTVL.

V is TRBV29-1 and J is TRBJ2-3; D could derive from TRBD1 or TRBD2 (5 bases each). There are 15 residues in the CDR3. The ends were cut back, 6 bases at V and 4 bases at J, with 20 bases in the middle. Germline V CDR1 and CDR2: SQVTM, ANQGSEA. CDR3 sequence (DNA): TGCAGCGTGCGGCGAGGGGACCCGGCCGCAGATACGCAGTATTTT. Translated, it gives CSVRRGDPAADTQYF.

This chain links TRBV10-3 with TRBJ2-7; TRBD2 matches at 15 bases. From germline, CDR1 is ENHRY and CDR2 SYGVKD. This CDR3 has 16 amino acids. V was pared by 4 bases and J by 5 bases, with 6 bases of the junction left unmatched. CDR3 sequence: CAISGTGLAGGNEQYF. CDR3 sequence (DNA): TGTGCCATCAGTGGGACGGGACTAGCGGGAGGTAACGAGCAGTACTTC.